The 5 T cell receptor beta chains below come from one sample, sequenced in a study of blood T cell repertoires in COVID-19. Using immunoSEQ multiplex PCR, the repertoire was profiled, and TCRdb retains in-frame clones only, with some absent. The sample yields 120,000 to 150,000 clones, about 87% seen once. The sample consisted of peripheral blood. The receptors were sampled from a human donor with COVID-19, enrolled during active disease. The donor label of this sample is uncertain.

V usage is TRBV12-3 or TRBV12-4 and J usage is TRBJ1-5; tentative D call: TRBD1 (5 bases). V lost 5 bases, J lost 5 bases, and 10 bases lay in between. The CDR3 extends over 13 amino acids. CDR3 nucleotide sequence: TGTGCCAGCAGTCTCACGGGGGATCAGCCCCAGCATTTT. Protein product: CASSLTGDQPQHF.

The rearrangement uses TRBV19 and TRBJ1-3; no reliable D call. The CDR3 consists of 15 residues. CDR1 LNHDA and CDR2 SQIVND come from the germline V gene (reference sequence). Trimming pared 3 bases from V and 0 bases from J, leaving 9 bases between. The CDR3 loop reads CASSISKSSGNTIYF. As DNA, the CDR3 is TGTGCCAGTAGTATCTCGAAGAGCTCTGGAAACACCATATATTTT.

V and J are TRBV13 and TRBJ2-7; maybe TRBD1 (6 bases). V was cut by 1 base and J by 2 bases, with 6 bases left in between. CDR1 is PRHDT, CDR2 FYEKMQ, per germline (reference sequence). The CDR3 extends over 13 amino acids. CDR3 in amino acids: CASSLDRAYEQYF. The DNA of the CDR3 is TGTGCCAGCAGCTTAGACAGGGCCTACGAGCAGTACTTC.

This CDR3 is CSVVDRYNQPQHF. The DNA of the CDR3 is TGCAGCGTGGTGGACAGATACAATCAGCCCCAGCATTTT. The chain recombines TRBV29-1 with TRBJ1-5; perhaps TRBD1 as D (6 bases). Per the germline V gene, CDR1 is SQVTM and CDR2 is ANQGSEA. The ends were cut back, 6 bases at V and 3 bases at J, with 12 bases in the middle. The CDR3 contains 13 residues.

This sequence joins TRBV9 and TRBJ2-7; D remains unclear. The germline CDR1 and CDR2 sequences are SGDLS and YYNGEE. There are 14 residues in the CDR3. V shed 5 bases and J shed 3 bases, with 15 bases lying between them. The CDR3 loop is CASSLKLHGYEQYF. DNA for the CDR3: TGTGCCAGCAGTCTTAAACTTCACGGCTACGAGCAGTACTTC.